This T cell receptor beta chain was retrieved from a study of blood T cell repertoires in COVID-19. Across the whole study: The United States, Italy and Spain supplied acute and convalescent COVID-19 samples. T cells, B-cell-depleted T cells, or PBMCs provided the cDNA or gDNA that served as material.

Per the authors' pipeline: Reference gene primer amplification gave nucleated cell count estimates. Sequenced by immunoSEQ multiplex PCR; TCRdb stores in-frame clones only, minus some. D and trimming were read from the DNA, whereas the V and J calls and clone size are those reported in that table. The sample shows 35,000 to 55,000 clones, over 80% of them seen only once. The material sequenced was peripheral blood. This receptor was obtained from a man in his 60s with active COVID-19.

CDR3 nucleotide sequence: TGCAGCGCTGGGGCCGAGGCGAACACCGGGGAGCTGTTTTTT. This gives the protein CSAGAEANTGELFF. J is TRBJ2-2 and V is TRBV29-1, with TRBD1 as a possible D gene (5 bases). Trimming shortened V by 7 bases and J by 0 bases, and 12 bases separated the two germline ends. This CDR3 is 14 amino acids long. Germline lookup yields CDR1 SQVTM and CDR2 ANQGSEA.